This entry is about one T cell receptor (beta chain). This clone's antigen is unknown. Per-base qualities were not stored, and no clone one base away is much larger. This sample stems from a study of blood T cell repertoires in COVID-19 (TCRdb year 2020). For the study in its entirety: Samples from collaborators originated in the United States, Italy and Spain and spanned both the acute and convalescent phases of COVID-19. The dataset comprised deeply sampled blood TCRbeta repertoires from subjects exposed to, actively infected with, or recovered from COVID-19. Where HLA class I and class II types were available, the types were taken from metadata supplied by the sample provider, not from assay-based typing. The prospective study material was composed of cDNA or gDNA derived from T cells, B-cell-depleted T cells, or PBMCs. The repertoires were released in a freely available public database intended as a resource for research on the immune response to SARS-CoV-2. A de-identified subject ID, COVID-19 status, age in years and sex were almost always included in the sample metadata. The samples were drawn from the first 160 participants of the ongoing ImmuneRACE study and from 1,254 subjects provided by 6 global collaborators. Beyond this particular receptor, the publication reports: The amount of clinical and demographic metadata varied by source and participant and was provided uncurated.

As encoded in the germline V gene, CDR1 is MNHNS while CDR2 is SASEGT. The CDR3 contains 17 residues, cysteine and phenylalanine counted. Solely the CDR3 DNA is kept, with 51 bases framed from the first base. Between the V and J ends, shortened by 0 bases and 0 bases respectively, the junction contains 12 bases. TCRbeta CDR3 regions were amplified from genomic DNA using the immunoSEQ Assay, a bias-controlled multiplex PCR. Per the original workflow: The number of nucleated cells in each sample was estimated by amplification of reference gene primers within the assay. To quantify the absolute abundance of each unique TCRbeta CDR3 rearrangement, sequence reads were collapsed and filtered. Productive Simpson clonality was computed per sample as the square root of Simpson's diversity index over productive rearrangements. Imported from immuneACCESS, the table was reduced by TCRdb to in-frame sequences with V and J called. These copies leave out some clones; in studies compared against another copy, an unresolved V gene accounts for under half, and the cause of the remainder is not known. V, J and clone size were drawn from that table, and D and trimming were deduced from the DNA. Recorded for this sample are under 450,000 clones; approximately 84% of them occurred a single time. The ten largest clones take up almost 3% of the sample.

Participants in the prospective study were aged 18 to 89 years, lived in about two dozen United States geographic areas, and enrolled through a virtual design. In the prospective study, participants were assigned to cohorts based on the clinical history participants reported in a screening survey and a study questionnaire. Recovered participants in ImmuneRACE Cohort 3 were defined by two consecutive negative NP/OP PCR tests, clearance by a healthcare professional, or resolution of symptoms. In the prospective study, whole blood, serum and a nasopharyngeal or oropharyngeal swab were collected from each participant by mobile phlebotomists. Prospective study participants could optionally give additional blood draws and questionnaires over an approximately 2-month period. Prospective study blood samples were shipped either frozen or at room temperature before DNA extraction.

The specimen sequenced was PBMCs or T cells enriched from blood (not recorded which). The chain was built from TRBV6-1 and TRBJ1-3, with the D gene call left open. This sequence was found in a woman aged 30 to 39 who had recovered from COVID-19. In nucleotide form, the sequence is TGTGCCAGCAGTGAAGCGAGTAGCGGTTACTCTGGAAACACCATATATTTT. It codes for CASSEASSGYSGNTIYF.